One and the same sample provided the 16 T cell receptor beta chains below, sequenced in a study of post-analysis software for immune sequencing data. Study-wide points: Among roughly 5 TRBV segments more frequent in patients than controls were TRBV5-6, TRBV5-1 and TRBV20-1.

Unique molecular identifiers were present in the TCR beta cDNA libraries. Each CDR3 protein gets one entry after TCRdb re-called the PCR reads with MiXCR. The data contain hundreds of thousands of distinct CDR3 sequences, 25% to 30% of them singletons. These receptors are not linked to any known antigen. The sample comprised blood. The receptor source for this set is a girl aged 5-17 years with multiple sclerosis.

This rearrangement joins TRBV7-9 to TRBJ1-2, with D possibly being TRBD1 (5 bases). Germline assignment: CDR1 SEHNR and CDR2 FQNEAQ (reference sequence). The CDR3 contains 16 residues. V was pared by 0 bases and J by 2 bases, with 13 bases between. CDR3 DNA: TGTGCCAGCAGCTTAGCGTTCGGGGCAGCGAACTATGGCTACACCTTC. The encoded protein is CASSLAFGAANYGYTF.

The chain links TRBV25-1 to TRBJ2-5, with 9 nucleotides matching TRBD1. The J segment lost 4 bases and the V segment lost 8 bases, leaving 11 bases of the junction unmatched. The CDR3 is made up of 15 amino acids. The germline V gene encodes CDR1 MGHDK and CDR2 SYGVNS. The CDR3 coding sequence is TGTGCCAGCGGGAAAGGACAGGGGTGGGGAGAGACCCAGTACTTC. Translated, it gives CASGKGQGWGETQYF.

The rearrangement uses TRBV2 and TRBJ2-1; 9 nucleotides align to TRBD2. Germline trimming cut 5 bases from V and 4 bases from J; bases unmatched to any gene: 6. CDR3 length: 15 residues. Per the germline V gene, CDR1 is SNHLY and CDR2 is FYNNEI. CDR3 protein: CASSKERGVYNEQFF. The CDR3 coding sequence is TGTGCCAGCAGTAAGGAGCGGGGGGTTTACAATGAGCAGTTCTTC.

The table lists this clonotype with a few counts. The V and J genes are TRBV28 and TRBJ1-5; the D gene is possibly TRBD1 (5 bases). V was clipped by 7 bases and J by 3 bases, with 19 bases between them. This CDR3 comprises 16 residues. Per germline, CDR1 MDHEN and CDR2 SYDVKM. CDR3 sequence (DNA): TGTGCCAGCAACCTGGCGGGACTGCCCACCAATCAGCCCCAGCATTTT. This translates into CASNLAGLPTNQPQHF.

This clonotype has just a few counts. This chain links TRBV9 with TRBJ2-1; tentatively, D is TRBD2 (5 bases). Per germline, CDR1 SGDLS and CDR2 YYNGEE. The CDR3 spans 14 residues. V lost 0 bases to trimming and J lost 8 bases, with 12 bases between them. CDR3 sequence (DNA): TGTGCCAGCAGCGTAGATGGGAGAAGCGATGAGCAGTTCTTC. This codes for CASSVDGRSDEQFF.

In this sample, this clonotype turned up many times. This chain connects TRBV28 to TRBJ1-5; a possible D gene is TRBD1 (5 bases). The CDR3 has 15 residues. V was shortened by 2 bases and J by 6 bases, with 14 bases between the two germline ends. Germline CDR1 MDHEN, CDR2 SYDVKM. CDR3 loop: CASSLGRGQGQPQHF. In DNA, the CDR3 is TGTGCCAGCAGTTTAGGGAGGGGTCAGGGTCAGCCCCAGCATTTT.

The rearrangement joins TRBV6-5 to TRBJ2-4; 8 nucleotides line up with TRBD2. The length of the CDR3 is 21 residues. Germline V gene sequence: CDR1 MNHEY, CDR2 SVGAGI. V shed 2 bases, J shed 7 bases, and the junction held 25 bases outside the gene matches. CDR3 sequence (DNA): TGTGCCAGCAGTTACATCGGGCTCCCGGGGGGGTTAAGGGCCACTGGGAACATTCAGTACTTC. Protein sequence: CASSYIGLPGGLRATGNIQYF.

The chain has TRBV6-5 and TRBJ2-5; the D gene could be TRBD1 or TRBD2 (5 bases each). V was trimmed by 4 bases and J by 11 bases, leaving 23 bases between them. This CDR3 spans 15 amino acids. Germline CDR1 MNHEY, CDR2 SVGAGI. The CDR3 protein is CASSSAAAVRGEQYF. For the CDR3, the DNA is TGTGCCAGCAGTTCCGCGGCCGCCGTTAGGGGAGAGCAGTACTTC.

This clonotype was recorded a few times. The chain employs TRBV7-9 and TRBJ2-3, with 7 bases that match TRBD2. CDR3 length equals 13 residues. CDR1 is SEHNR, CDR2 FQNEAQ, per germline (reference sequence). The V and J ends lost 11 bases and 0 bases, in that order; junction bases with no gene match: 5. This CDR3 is CAGERDSTDTQYF. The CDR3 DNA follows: TGTGCCGGGGAGCGGGATAGCACAGATACGCAGTATTTT. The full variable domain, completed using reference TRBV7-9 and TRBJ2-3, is DTGVSQNPRHKITKRGQNVTFRCDPISEHNRLYWYRQTLGQGPEFLTYFQNEAQLEKSRLLSDRFSAERPKGSFSTLEIQRTEQGDSAMYLCAGERDSTDTQYFGPGTRLTVL.

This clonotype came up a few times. This CDR3 reads CASSPDRVEAFF. Here the CDR3 DNA reads TGTGCCAGCAGCCCCGACAGGGTTGAAGCTTTCTTT. This chain connects TRBV16 to TRBJ1-1; 7 bases line up with TRBD1. Germline V gene data show CDR1 as KGHSY and CDR2 as FQNENV. The CDR3 has 12 amino acids. V shed 4 bases and J 7 bases; nucleotides not matched to a gene: 3.

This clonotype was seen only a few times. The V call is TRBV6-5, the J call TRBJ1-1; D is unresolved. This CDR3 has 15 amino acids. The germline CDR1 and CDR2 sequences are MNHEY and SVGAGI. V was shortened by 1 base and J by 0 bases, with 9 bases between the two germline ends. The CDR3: CASSYLAVMNTEAFF. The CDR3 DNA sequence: TGTGCCAGCAGTTACTTGGCTGTCATGAACACTGAAGCTTTCTTT.

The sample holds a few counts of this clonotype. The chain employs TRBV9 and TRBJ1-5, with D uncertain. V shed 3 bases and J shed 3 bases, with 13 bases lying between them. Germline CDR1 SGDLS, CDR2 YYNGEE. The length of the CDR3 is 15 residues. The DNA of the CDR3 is TGTGCCAGCAGCGCAGCCCCCGGTTTCAATCAGCCCCAGCATTTT. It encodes CASSAAPGFNQPQHF.

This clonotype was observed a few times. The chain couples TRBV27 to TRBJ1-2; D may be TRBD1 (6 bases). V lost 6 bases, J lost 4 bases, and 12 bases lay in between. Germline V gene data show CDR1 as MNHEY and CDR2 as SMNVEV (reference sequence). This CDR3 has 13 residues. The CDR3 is CASSRGQFYGYTF. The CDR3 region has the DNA TGTGCCAGCAGCCGGGGACAATTCTATGGCTACACCTTC.

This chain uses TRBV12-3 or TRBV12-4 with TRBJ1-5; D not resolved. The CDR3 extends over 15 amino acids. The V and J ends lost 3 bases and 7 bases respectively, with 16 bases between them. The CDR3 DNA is TGTGCCAGCAGTTTCGGGTCTCGGGAGGGACAGCCCCAGCATTTT. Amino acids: CASSFGSREGQPQHF.

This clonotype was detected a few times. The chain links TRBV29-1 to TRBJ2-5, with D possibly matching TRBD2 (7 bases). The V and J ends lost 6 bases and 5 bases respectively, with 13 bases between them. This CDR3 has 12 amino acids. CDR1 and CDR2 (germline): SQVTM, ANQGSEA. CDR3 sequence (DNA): TGCAGCGTGCGGGGGCGCGGGGAGACCCAGTACTTC. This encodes CSVRGRGETQYF.

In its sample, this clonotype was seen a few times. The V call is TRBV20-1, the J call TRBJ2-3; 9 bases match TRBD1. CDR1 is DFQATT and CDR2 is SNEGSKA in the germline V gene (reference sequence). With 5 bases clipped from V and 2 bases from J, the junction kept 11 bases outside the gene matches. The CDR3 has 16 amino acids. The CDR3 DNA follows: TGCAGTGCTCAACCCGGGACAGGGCTTTACACAGATACGCAGTATTTT. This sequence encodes CSAQPGTGLYTDTQYF.